These 13 T cell receptor beta chains were all obtained from the same sample, sequenced in a study of tumor and adjacent non-tumor tissue in lung cancer. No cell sorting was done before RNA was extracted from the tissue. TCRbeta libraries were built with three rounds of nested PCR, modified from ARM-PCR. TCRdb analysed the multiplex PCR reads with MiXCR anew, one entry per CDR3 protein. The data show 75,000 to 95,000 distinct CDR3 sequences, approximately 65% seen once. What was sequenced was lung tumor tissue. These receptors were obtained from a man aged 55 to 70 with non-small cell lung cancer.

The chain employs TRBV6-6 and TRBJ1-5; D is uncertain. CDR1 is MNHNY and CDR2 is SVGAGI in the germline V gene (reference sequence). Trimming removed 7 bases from V and 0 bases from J, with 16 bases in between. This CDR3 has 16 residues. The CDR3 sequence: CASTILLVYSNQPQHF. As DNA, the CDR3 is TGTGCCAGCACGATACTCTTGGTATATAGCAATCAGCCCCAGCATTTT.

On this clonotype itself: One end of the junction fails to match germline, which may point to a read error. The chain links TRBV6-5 to TRBJ1-1; 7 nucleotides agree with TRBD1. The CDR3 consists of 13 residues. Germline V lookup: CDR1 MNHEY, CDR2 SVGAGI. The CDR3 DNA reads TGTGCCAGCAGTTACGGGACAGAGACTGTAGCTTTCTTT. This translates into CASSYGTETVAFF.

This clonotype was recorded a few times. This chain uses TRBV11-2 with TRBJ1-1; 7 bases match TRBD1. Trimming at V came to 3 bases and at J to 6 bases, leaving 7 bases not matched to a gene. Germline V gives CDR1 SGHAT, CDR2 FQNNGV. The CDR3 extends over 14 amino acids. CDR3 DNA sequence: TGTGCCAGCAGCTTGGACAGGATGAAGGCTGAAGCTTTCTTT. Translated, it gives CASSLDRMKAEAFF.

Worth noting for this clonotype: This may come from a read error, since a much larger clone is one base off. This chain joins TRBV20-1 and TRBJ2-1, with TRBD2 identical over 9 bases. Germline V gene lookup returns CDR1 DFQATT and CDR2 SNEGSKA (reference sequence). The CDR3 is made up of 16 amino acids. The CDR3 is CSARDIWRGGYNEQSF. The DNA of the CDR3 is TGCAGTGCTAGAGATATATGGCGGGGGGGGTACAATGAGCAGTCCTTC.

This chain links TRBV11-3 with TRBJ2-2; D possibly uses TRBD1 or TRBD2 (5 bases each). Germline-derived CDR1 and CDR2 are SGHNT and YENEEA. The CDR3 loop spans 15 amino acids. V shed 7 bases and J shed 13 bases, with 25 bases lying between them. DNA for the CDR3: TGTGCCAGCATCTCCAGTGGGGGTCGCACCGTGGGGCTGTTTTTT. Protein product: CASISSGGRTVGLFF.

This rearrangement joins TRBV4-3 to TRBJ2-3, with D perhaps TRBD2 (5 bases). Trimming removed 10 bases at V and 4 bases at J, with 24 bases between. Germline CDR1 reads LGHNA; CDR2 reads YSLEER. The CDR3 sequence is 16 residues long. The DNA of the CDR3 is TGCGCCAACAGTCAAGATGCTAGTGGGAGCGCAGATACGCAGTATTTT. Translation gives CANSQDASGSADTQYF.

In regard to this clonotype: The conserved phenylalanine or tryptophan normally closing the CDR3 is absent here, so this likely arose from a read error. The chain carries TRBV4-1 and TRBJ2-6; tentative D call: TRBD2 (7 bases). Germline CDR1 reads MGHRA; CDR2 reads YSYEKL. This CDR3 has 17 residues. CDR3 coding DNA: TGCGCCAGCAGTCAAGAAGATCGGGGGGCCGGGGCCAACGTCCTGACTATC. It codes for CASSQEDRGAGANVLTI.

For this clonotype: This CDR3 fails to terminate in the conserved phenylalanine or tryptophan, so it likely reflects a read error. The chain links TRBV4-2 to TRBJ2-1; weak D call: TRBD1 (5 bases). Trimming shortened V by 5 bases and J by 9 bases, and 8 bases separated the two germline ends. The CDR3 extends over 11 amino acids. Germline CDR1 reads LGHNA; CDR2 reads YNFKEQ. The CDR3 spells CASSSGFEQFL. The CDR3 nucleotides are TGTGCCAGCAGCTCAGGGTTTGAGCAGTTCCTA.

This chain uses TRBV7-9 with TRBJ2-5; TRBD2 might be the D (5 bases). The germline CDR1 and CDR2 sequences are SEHNR and FQNEAQ (reference sequence). The CDR3 contains 16 residues. Trimming shortened V by 4 bases and J by 9 bases, and 24 bases separated the two germline ends. CDR3 nucleotide sequence: TGTGCCAGCAGCTACACTTCATCAGCCCTGACGGAGGCCCAGTACTTC. This translates into CASSYTSSALTEAQYF.

For this clonotype: A much larger clone lies one base from this, so it may be a read error. The CDR3: CSTSDGAVDEQFF. As DNA, the CDR3 is TGTTCCACCAGTGATGGGGCGGTGGATGAGCAGTTCTTC. V is TRBV24-1 and J is TRBJ2-1; weak D call: TRBD1 (5 bases). The CDR3 runs to 13 residues. Germline V gene data show CDR1 as KGHDR and CDR2 as SFDVKD.

On this clonotype: Without the conserved terminal phenylalanine or tryptophan, this CDR3 likely stems from a read error. The chain carries TRBV6-2 or TRBV6-3 and TRBJ2-7; 7 bases are a match to TRBD2. The CDR3 length is 15 residues. Germline V gives CDR1 MNHEY, CDR2 SVGEGT. This chain's CDR3 is CASSYSSGIPYEQYL. CDR3 DNA: TGTGCCAGCAGTTATTCTAGCGGAATCCCCTATGAGCAGTACTTA.

Only a few counts were recorded for this clonotype. A junction end diverges from the germline sequence, so it may reflect a read error. The chain joins TRBV6-2 or TRBV6-3 to TRBJ1-5; TRBD1 might be the D (6 bases). This CDR3 comprises 15 residues. The germline V gene encodes CDR1 MNHEY and CDR2 SVGEGT. This chain's CDR3 is CASSRGGLSDQPQHF. The CDR3 DNA is TGTGCCAGTAGTCGCGGGGGGCTTAGCGATCAGCCCCAGCATTTT.

Many counts were recorded for this clonotype. This sequence joins TRBV28 and TRBJ1-5; D perhaps matches TRBD1 (6 bases). The germline V gene has CDR1 MDHEN and CDR2 SYDVKM. The CDR3 runs to 16 residues. V shed 7 bases and J shed 4 bases, with 20 bases lying between them. CDR3 nucleotides: TGTGCCAGCACCATCACGGGGGCAGGGAGGAATCAGCCCCAGCATTTT. Its protein product is CASTITGAGRNQPQHF.